The rows below give T cell receptor beta chains drawn from one sample of a study of cytomegalovirus exposure and HLA in healthy donors. Method: immunoSEQ multiplex PCR; TCRdb's copy keeps in-frame clones and lacks some. Among 110,000 or so clones listed, around nine tenths were seen once. Sequenced: PBMCs. These TCRs come from a woman between 18 and 29 years old in good health and CMV-seronegative. Both conserved end residues are part of each CDR3. A D gene is named only where the DNA matches it firmly. Rows give clone size only sometimes, using once, few, many, or a class for an expanded clone.

>once|NA|TRBJ2-5|TRBV6-6
TGTGCCAGCAGTTACTCGAAGGAACATTTGGGCGAGACCCAGTACTTC
CASSYSKEHLGETQYF
>few|TRBD1|TRBJ1-4|TRBV6-5
TGTGCCAGCAGCAACGGACAGGGAAGAGAAAAACTGTTTTTT
CASSNGQGREKLFF
>once|NA|TRBJ2-6|TRBV6-1
TGTGCCAGCAGTGCGACAACTTTCTCTGGGGCCAACGTCCTGACTTTC
CASSATTFSGANVLTF
>NA|NA|TRBJ1-4|TRBV28
TGTGCCAGCCGGCGTGTCAGGGGAAATGAAAAACTGTTTTTT
CASRRVRGNEKLFF
>NA|TRBD1|TRBJ2-3|TRBV5-6
TGTGCCAGCAGCTTAGCAGGGGGTGGAGATACGCAGTATTTT
CASSLAGGGDTQYF
>once|TRBD2|TRBJ2-1|TRBV5-4
TGTGCCAGCAGCAAAACTAGCGGGAGCGGCCATGAGCAGTTCTTC
CASSKTSGSGHEQFF
>NA|TRBD2|TRBJ2-2|TRBV6-6
TGTGCCAGCAGCCGACTAGCGGCGAACACCGGGGAGCTGTTTTTT
CASSRLAANTGELFF
>NA|TRBD2|TRBJ2-1|TRBV4-1
TGCGCCAGCAGCCAAGAGCTTAGCGGGGGGGCTAGGGTTGAGCAGTTCTTC
CASSQELSGGARVEQFF
>NA|NA|TRBJ2-6|TRBV5-1
TGCGCCAGCAGCTTGGCTCGAGACTCTGGGGCCAACGTCCTGACTTTC
CASSLARDSGANVLTF
>NA|TRBD1|TRBJ1-1|TRBV29-1
TGCAGCGTCCTCACAGGGGGGAACACTGAAGCTTTCTTT
CSVLTGGNTEAFF
>NA|TRBD1|TRBJ2-3|TRBV7-9
TGTGCCAGCAGCTCTCCAGGGGGAACAGATACGCAGTATTTT
CASSSPGGTDTQYF
>NA|TRBD1|TRBJ2-1|TRBV28
TGTGCCAGCAGTTTATTCGGAGGGGGGACAGGGCCATTCAATGAGCAGTTCTTC
CASSLFGGGTGPFNEQFF
>once|NA|TRBJ1-1|TRBV18
TGTGCCAGCTCACCACCGGAACAGCCGAACACTGAAGCTTTCTTT
CASSPPEQPNTEAFF
>NA|NA|TRBJ2-2|TRBV7-8
TGTGCCAGCAGCTTAAAGGCGGGCGGGGAGCTGTTTTTT
CASSLKAGGELFF
>NA|NA|TRBJ2-7|TRBV15
TGTGCCACCAGCAGAGACGGGGGTAGCTCCTACGAGCAGTACTTC
CATSRDGGSSYEQYF
>NA|NA|TRBJ1-6|TRBV21-1
TGTGCCAGCAGCGGTAAAGAGAGGCAAAGTTCACCCCTCCACTTT
CASSGKERQSSPLHF
>NA|NA|TRBJ1-1|TRBV28
TGTGCCAGTCCTCCCCGGTGGGGAGATAACACTGAAGCTTTCTTT
CASPPRWGDNTEAFF
>once|NA|TRBJ1-4|TRBV19
TGTGCCAGTACCCAGGGTTTAACTAATGAAAAACTGTTTTTT
CASTQGLTNEKLFF
>few|NA|TRBJ2-3|TRBV11-2
TGTGCCAGCAGCGTAACAGATACGCAGTATTTT
CASSVTDTQYF
>few|NA|TRBJ1-5|TRBV6-1
TGTGCCAGCAGTGAGTCCTCAGGGCGGGGTCGGAGCAATCAGCCCCAGCATTTT
CASSESSGRGRSNQPQHF
>NA|TRBD2|TRBJ2-5|TRBV9
TGTGCCAGCAGCCTCTCGGGGGGGTTGGGAAGCCAAGAGACCCAGTACTTC
CASSLSGGLGSQETQYF
>NA|NA|TRBJ2-7|TRBV7-2
TGTGCCAGCAGCCGGCTAACAGGAAGCGAGCAGTACTTC
CASSRLTGSEQYF
>NA|TRBD1|TRBJ1-1|TRBV18
TGTGCCAGCTCACCGGGACAGGGGGCCCTCAGCCCTGAAGCTTTCTTT
CASSPGQGALSPEAFF
>NA|TRBD1|TRBJ1-1|TRBV5-4
TGTGCCAGCAGCGAAAACAGGGGGCTTGATGAAGCTTTCTTT
CASSENRGLDEAFF
>NA|NA|TRBJ1-4|TRBV5-4
TGTGCCAGCAGCTCCGGGGGTGGGGGTGAAAAACTGTTTTTT
CASSSGGGGEKLFF
>NA|TRBD1|TRBJ1-5|TRBV4-3
TGCGCCAGCAGCCAAGATCCGGTTTGGGACAGGGTGTCGGGAAGCAATCAGCCCCAGCATTTT
CASSQDPVWDRVSGSNQPQHF
>NA|NA|TRBJ1-1|TRBV7-8
TGTGCCAGCAGCCCAGACAGGGAAGCTTTCTTT
CASSPDREAFF
>NA|TRBD1|TRBJ1-1|TRBV5-4
TGTGCCAGCAGCTCACCGGGACAGGGGACCCCTGGGGCTTTCTTT
CASSSPGQGTPGAFF
>NA|TRBD1|TRBJ2-5|TRBV9
TGTGCCAGCAGCACCGGTCAGGGGGCCGCGGGGGAGACCCAGTACTTC
CASSTGQGAAGETQYF
>NA|TRBD1|TRBJ2-5|TRBV14
TGTGCCAGCAGCCCGTGGACAGGCAGTGAGACCCAGTACTTC
CASSPWTGSETQYF
>NA|NA|TRBJ1-6|TRBV27
TGTGCCAGCAGTTCGGACAGTCATAATTCACCCCTCCACTTT
CASSSDSHNSPLHF
>NA|NA|TRBJ2-7|TRBV18
TGTGCCAGCTCACCGGGGCTACTCGGCCCCTACGAGCAGTACTTC
CASSPGLLGPYEQYF
>NA|NA|TRBJ1-4|TRBV7-9
TGTGCCAGCAGCCTGATATCAGGAGAAAAACTGTTTTTT
CASSLISGEKLFF
>NA|NA|TRBJ1-1|TRBV6-6
TGTGCCAGCAGTTACAATCAGGGCCCCGAAGGCACTGAAGCTTTCTTT
CASSYNQGPEGTEAFF
>NA|TRBD1|TRBJ2-5|TRBV9
TGTGCCAGCAGCGTAGGAGACAGGGGAGGCCTTCAAGAGACCCAGTACTTC
CASSVGDRGGLQETQYF
>NA|NA|TRBJ1-3|TRBV6-6
TGTGCCAGCAGTTACAACACCCGTCGAAACACCATATATTTT
CASSYNTRRNTIYF
>few|TRBD1|TRBJ1-5|TRBV2
TGTGCCAGCAGACGGGACAGTAATCAGCCCCAGCATTTT
CASRRDSNQPQHF
>NA|TRBD1|TRBJ2-7|TRBV9
TGTGCCAGCAGCGTAGAAGGGGGCCCCTCCTACGAGCAGTACTTC
CASSVEGGPSYEQYF
>NA|TRBD1|TRBJ1-5|TRBV27
TGTGCCAGCAGTATCACCACAGGGGCCAATCAGCCCCAGCATTTT
CASSITTGANQPQHF
>NA|TRBD1|TRBJ1-2|TRBV7-2
TGTGCCAGCAGCTTCCCGCCGGGACAGGGTGGCTACACCTTC
CASSFPPGQGGYTF
>NA|TRBD1|TRBJ1-1|TRBV6-6
TGTGCCAGCAGTTGGGACAGGGGGCTCGGCCAAGCTTTCTTT
CASSWDRGLGQAFF